The next 9 T cell receptor beta chains were all read from a single sample in a study of post-analysis software for immune sequencing data. Study results and caveats: Comparison of patients with controls showed five or six TRBV segments more frequent in patients, TRBV5-6, TRBV5-1 and TRBV20-1 among them.

Every TCR beta cDNA library bore unique molecular identifiers. TCRdb processed the PCR reads anew with MiXCR; each CDR3 protein has one entry. The sample carries roughly 180,000 distinct CDR3 sequences, 30% recorded once. These receptors' antigens are unknown. The sample was blood. All receptors come from a girl between 10 and 17 years old with multiple sclerosis.

DNA of the CDR3: TGTGCCAGCTCCGACAGGGGCGTTGAAGCTTTCTTT. Translated, it gives CASSDRGVEAFF. The chain has TRBV18 and TRBJ1-1, with TRBD1 matching 8 bases. The CDR3 has 12 residues. V lost 6 bases, J lost 7 bases, and 4 bases stayed unmatched. Germline-derived CDR1 and CDR2 are KGHSH and LQKENI.

Ten or more counts support this clonotype. This chain links TRBV11-2 with TRBJ2-1; 11 nucleotides line up with TRBD2. Trimming removed 5 bases from V and 4 bases from J; junction bases left unmatched: 7. The CDR3 sequence is 16 residues long. Germline V CDR1 and CDR2: SGHAT, FQNNGV. The CDR3 sequence: CASSPRLAGLYNEQFF. CDR3 sequence (DNA): TGTGCCAGCAGCCCCAGACTAGCGGGGTTATACAATGAGCAGTTCTTC.

This clonotype was counted a few times. This chain connects TRBV6-5 to TRBJ1-1; TRBD1 might be the D (6 bases). Germline V gene data show CDR1 as MNHEY and CDR2 as SVGAGI. Trimming took 2 bases from V and 4 from J, leaving 14 bases between them. The length of the CDR3 is 15 residues. CDR3 loop: CASSYAKPQGTEAFF. Here the CDR3 DNA reads TGTGCCAGCAGTTACGCGAAACCACAGGGCACTGAAGCTTTCTTT.

Ten or more counts support this clonotype. This chain connects TRBV12-3 or TRBV12-4 to TRBJ2-7; a possible D gene is TRBD2 (6 bases). Trimming left V 2 bases short and J 0 bases short, with 11 bases between. This CDR3 has 15 residues. The CDR3 DNA reads TGTGCCAGCAGTTTACAAGCGGGTGGCTCCTACGAGCAGTACTTC. As protein: CASSLQAGGSYEQYF.

Many counts were recorded for this clonotype. The chain couples TRBV12-3 or TRBV12-4 to TRBJ1-2; a possible D gene is TRBD1 (6 bases). This CDR3 spans 15 amino acids. Trimming cost V 1 base and J 2 bases, with 11 bases left between them. The CDR3 nucleotides read TGTGCCAGCAGTTTAGTAATAGGACAGAACTATGGCTACACCTTC. Translated, it gives CASSLVIGQNYGYTF.

About this clonotype: It may be a read error: a sequence one base away is much more abundant. The chain is built from TRBV27 and TRBJ2-6; 10 bases line up with TRBD2. The CDR3 contains 15 residues. CDR1 and CDR2 from the germline V gene are MNHEY and SMNVEV (reference sequence). The DNA of the CDR3 is TGTGCCAGCAGTCTAGCGGGAGCTGGGGCCAACGTCCGGACTTTC. Residues: CASSLAGAGANVRTF.

In this sample, this clonotype turned up many times. The chain is built from TRBV6-2 or TRBV6-3 and TRBJ2-7; D unclear. The germline V gene has CDR1 MNHEY and CDR2 SVGEGT. The V end lost 2 bases, the J end lost 0 bases, and 8 bases lay between the germline ends. This CDR3 is 14 amino acids long. The DNA of the CDR3 is TGTGCCAGCAGTTACGGTCAGAGCTCCTACGAGCAGTACTTC. Translating it yields CASSYGQSSYEQYF.

Only a few counts were recorded for this clonotype. V is TRBV5-1 and J is TRBJ2-3; D gene unclear. Germline lookup yields CDR1 SGHRS and CDR2 YFSETQ. V was trimmed by 4 bases and J by 0 bases, leaving 9 bases between them. This CDR3 is built from 14 residues. The CDR3 coding sequence is TGCGCCAGCAGCCCCGCGGATAGCACAGATACGCAGTATTTT. Translated: CASSPADSTDTQYF.

The chain couples TRBV6-6 to TRBJ2-5; the D gene is possibly TRBD1 (6 bases). V gave up 7 bases and J gave up 3 bases, with 15 bases separating them. Germline CDR1 is MNHNY and CDR2 is SVGAGI (reference sequence). This CDR3 contains 14 residues. The CDR3 bases are TGTGCCAGCATCGCGACAGGCCCCAAAGAGACCCAGTACTTC. It is translated as CASIATGPKETQYF.